This T cell receptor (beta chain) comes out of a study of blood T cell repertoires in COVID-19. Per the study methods: How many nucleated cells were present was estimated from reference gene primer amplification. Sequencing was performed with immunoSEQ multiplex PCR; in TCRdb, only in-frame clones are kept and a portion is missing. V, J and clone size are those of that table, while D and trimming were read from the DNA. The sample carries some 220,000 clones, 80% to 90% recorded once. The length of the CDR3 is 15 residues. CDR1 is LGHNA and CDR2 is YSLEER in the germline V gene. After removal of 4 bases from V and 6 bases from J, the junction contained 9 bases not matched to a gene.

This chain connects TRBV4-3 to TRBJ2-1, with 7 bases identical to TRBD1. The receptor was isolated from a man aged 50 or older with active or convalescent COVID-19. Sequencing was carried out using peripheral blood. This CDR3 reads CASSPRKGAGNEQFF. The DNA for the CDR3 is TGCGCCAGCAGCCCGCGGAAGGGGGCTGGCAATGAGCAGTTCTTC.